This T cell receptor beta chain originates from a study of CD8 T cells in ankylosing spondylitis. Ten or more counts support this clonotype. Its antigen remains unidentified. One entry per CDR3 protein, called by TCRdb with MiXCR from the 5' RACE reads. The table lists more than 150,000 distinct CDR3 sequences, 15% to 20% of them singletons. Study conclusions and caveats: A TCR beta motif made of roughly eight highly homologous variants seemed typical of ankylosing spondylitis blood. Disease-linked clones reportedly showed significant enrichment in matched ankylosing spondylitis synovial fluid. Disease-linked clones bore a CD8+ phenotype and were relatively rare in peripheral blood. Earlier work had already found some motif variants in reactive arthritis synovial fluid and blood.

With 3 bases removed from V and 4 bases from J, the gap between germline ends came to 10 bases. CDR3 length equals 13 residues. This chain connects TRBV12-3 or TRBV12-4 to TRBJ2-7; D might be TRBD1 (6 bases). This clonotype was sampled from a male donor aged 10-30 years with ankylosing spondylitis or in good health (not recorded which). Material for sequencing was blood, either unsorted or a sorted T cell fraction (not recorded which). CDR3 sequence reads: CASSFDRLYEQYF. CDR3 nucleotide sequence: TGTGCCAGCAGTTTTGACAGGCTATACGAGCAGTACTTC.